The 32 T cell receptor beta chains given below trace back to one sample, sequenced in a study of blood T cell repertoires in COVID-19. Using immunoSEQ multiplex PCR, the repertoire was profiled, and TCRdb retains in-frame clones only, with some absent. The sample contains approximately 190,000 clones, 80% to 85% of which appear only once. The sequenced material came from peripheral blood. The receptors were gathered from a human donor in a cohort sampled during active COVID-19.

This clone was seen only a few times. V is TRBV9 and J is TRBJ1-5, with D maybe TRBD1 (5 bases). Germline V CDR1 and CDR2: SGDLS, YYNGEE. CDR3 length: 14 residues. Trimming cost V 0 bases and J 10 bases, with 14 bases left between them. CDR3 coding DNA: TGTGCCAGCAGCGTAGGGGGGGTGCAGGGACCCCAGCATTTT. Translated: CASSVGGVQGPQHF.

This chain connects TRBV3-1 (or the pseudogene TRBV3-2) to TRBJ2-1, with D tentatively TRBD2 (6 bases). V was pared by 3 bases and J by 5 bases, with 8 bases between. In germline, CDR1 is LGHDT, CDR2 YNNKEL (reference sequence). This CDR3 spans 13 amino acids. CDR3 in amino acids: CASSQIADNEQFF. The CDR3, as DNA: TGTGCCAGCAGCCAGATAGCGGACAATGAGCAGTTCTTC.

This clone was counted once. V gene TRBV11-2 combines with J gene TRBJ2-6; 7 bases map to TRBD2. The germline V gene encodes CDR1 SGHAT and CDR2 FQNNGV. This CDR3 is built from 18 residues. The ends lost 5 bases at V and 0 bases at J; junction bases unmatched: 10. CDR3 protein: CASSRGVLVRSGANVLTF. In DNA form, the CDR3 reads TGTGCCAGCAGCCGGGGGGTCTTGGTCCGCTCTGGGGCCAACGTCCTGACTTTC. Drawing the rest from reference TRBV11-2 and TRBJ2-6, the complete variable domain is EAGVAQSPRYKIIEKRQSVAFWCNPISGHATLYWYQQILGQGPKLLIQFQNNGVVDDSQLPKDRFSAERLKGVDSTLKIQPAKLEDSAVYLCASSRGVLVRSGANVLTFGAGSRLTVL.

V usage is TRBV28 and J usage is TRBJ2-7, with 7 bases aligning to TRBD1. This CDR3 contains 15 residues. The germline gives CDR1 MDHEN, CDR2 SYDVKM. V lost 1 base and J lost 5; bases outside the gene matches: 8. CDR3 region: CASSLSGTAAHEQYF. DNA for the CDR3: TGTGCCAGCAGTTTATCCGGGACAGCGGCCCACGAGCAGTACTTC.

The gene calls are TRBV19 and TRBJ2-2, with 8 bases fitting TRBD2. Losses at the gene ends were 8 bases for V and 2 bases for J; bases not matched to a gene: 4. CDR1 LNHDA and CDR2 SQIVND come from the germline V gene (reference sequence). This CDR3 region has 14 residues. The CDR3 DNA sequence: TGTGCCAGTCAGAGCGGGGGCAACACCGGGGAGCTGTTTTTT. It yields the protein CASQSGGNTGELFF.

The chain recombines TRBV28 with TRBJ2-7, with 7 bases lining up with TRBD2. This CDR3 region has 15 residues. V lost 5 bases, J lost 2 bases, and 9 bases stayed unmatched. Germline assignment: CDR1 MDHEN and CDR2 SYDVKM. CDR3 region: CASSRGAGRAYEQYF. The CDR3 DNA is TGTGCCAGCAGTCGAGGGGCAGGGAGGGCCTACGAGCAGTACTTC.

The J gene is TRBJ2-4, the V gene TRBV12-1; the table gives TRBD2 as D, unverified against the DNA. TRBV12-1 is assigned pseudogene status. This CDR3 region has 15 residues. The CDR3 nucleotides read TGTGCCAGCAGCTTTGAAGTGGAGGCCAAAAACATTCAGTACTTC. It yields the protein CASSFEVEAKNIQYF.

V and J are TRBV27 and TRBJ2-3; 8 nucleotides match TRBD2. J was trimmed by 2 bases and V by 6 bases; bases with no gene match: 7. The CDR3 consists of 15 residues. Germline CDR1 is MNHEY and CDR2 is SMNVEV (reference sequence). The chain's CDR3 is CASSLAGRLTDTQYF. The CDR3 bases are TGTGCCAGCAGCTTAGCGGGAAGACTCACAGATACGCAGTATTTT.

The chain carries TRBV14 and TRBJ2-2; the match to TRBD2 covers 12 bases. V lost 1 base and J lost 0; bases outside the gene matches: 6. Germline CDR1 is SGHDN and CDR2 is FVKESK. The CDR3 runs to 19 residues. CDR3 bases: TGTGCCAGCAGCCAAGGATACACTAGCGGGGGGTCGAACACCGGGGAGCTGTTTTTT. Translation: CASSQGYTSGGSNTGELFF. Full variable domain (remainder filled in from reference TRBV14 and TRBJ2-2): EAGVTQFPSHSVIEKGQTVTLRCDPISGHDNLYWYRRVMGKEIKFLLHFVKESKQDESGMPNNRFLAERTGGTYSTLKVQPAELEDSGVYFCASSQGYTSGGSNTGELFFGEGSRLTVL.

This sequence joins TRBV14 and TRBJ2-1, with D maybe TRBD2 (6 bases). V shed 0 bases and J shed 2 bases, with 11 bases lying between them. The CDR3 consists of 16 residues. Germline CDR1 reads SGHDN; CDR2 reads FVKESK. This CDR3 reads CASSQDNWRAYNEQFF. The CDR3 DNA is TGTGCCAGCAGCCAAGACAACTGGAGGGCCTACAATGAGCAGTTCTTC.

This clone was picked up a small number of times. The junction departs from the called germline gene at one end, perhaps through a read error. J is TRBJ1-3 and V is TRBV2, with a weak D call TRBD1 (6 bases). CDR1 is SNHLY and CDR2 is FYNNEI in the germline V gene. The CDR3 loop spans 14 amino acids. CDR3 sequence (DNA): TGTGCCAGCAGTGACACGTTTCGGGGACAATCGCGCTCTTTT. This codes for CASSDTFRGQSRSF. The variable domain in full, completed from reference TRBV2 and TRBJ1-3, reads EPEVTQTPSHQVTQMGQEVILRCVPISNHLYFYWYRQILGQKVEFLVSFYNNEISEKSEIFDDQFSVERPDGSNFTLKIRSTKLEDSAMYFCASSDTFRGQSRSFGEGSWLTVV.

V gene TRBV9 combines with J gene TRBJ1-1, with a weak D call TRBD1 (5 bases). V was pared by 2 bases and J by 0 bases, with 20 bases between. This CDR3 contains 18 residues. Per the germline V gene, CDR1 is SGDLS and CDR2 is YYNGEE. CDR3 region: CASSVMAGLQLMNTEAFF. DNA of the CDR3: TGTGCCAGCAGCGTCATGGCAGGGCTACAACTGATGAACACTGAAGCTTTCTTT.

CDR3 coding DNA: TGTGCCAGCTCTGCACCGTCCGGACAGGGCTCTGAAAAACTGTTTTTT. It is translated as CASSAPSGQGSEKLFF. This chain links TRBV18 with TRBJ1-4; 8 positions match TRBD1. The CDR3 runs to 16 residues. V lost 6 bases and J lost 7; bases outside the gene matches: 13. CDR1 KGHSH and CDR2 LQKENI come from the germline V gene.

This clone was detected only a few times. The rearrangement uses TRBV19 and TRBJ2-2, with 11 bases identical to TRBD2. The junction had 6 bases not matched to a gene; V was cut back by 3 bases and J by 6 bases. This CDR3 region has 16 residues. Germline V gene data show CDR1 as LNHDA and CDR2 as SQIVND (reference sequence). CDR3 DNA sequence: TGTGCCAGTAGTATGGTAGCGGGAGGGCCGGCCGGGGAGCTGTTTTTT. Its translation is CASSMVAGGPAGELFF.

V usage is TRBV2 and J usage is TRBJ1-2; perhaps TRBD1 as D (6 bases). The CDR3 covers 15 residues. The germline V gene has CDR1 SNHLY and CDR2 FYNNEI. The V end lost 7 bases, the J end lost 1 base, and 16 bases lay between the germline ends. CDR3 region: CASTREGQNNYGYTF. CDR3 DNA sequence: TGTGCCAGCACGAGGGAGGGACAAAATAACTATGGCTACACCTTC.

In nucleotides, the CDR3 is TGTGCCAGCAGAGCAGAGGCTCATGGCTACACCTTC. Its protein product is CASRAEAHGYTF. The V and J genes are TRBV7-9 and TRBJ1-2; D is uncertain. This CDR3 comprises 12 residues. Germline V gene data show CDR1 as SEHNR and CDR2 as FQNEAQ (reference sequence). Deletions cut 6 bases from V and 6 bases from J, with 11 bases between.

This clone has more than one count but fewer than ten. The rearrangement links TRBV6-5 to TRBJ1-2; tentatively, D is TRBD1 (5 bases). The V end lost 8 bases, the J end lost 8 bases, and 9 bases lay between the germline ends. The CDR3 extends over 10 amino acids. Per the germline V gene, CDR1 is MNHEY and CDR2 is SVGAGI. The CDR3 reads CASRKGGYTF. The CDR3 DNA reads TGTGCCAGCCGGAAGGGGGGCTACACCTTC.

V and J are TRBV3-1 (or the pseudogene TRBV3-2) and TRBJ2-2; tentatively, D is TRBD2 (6 bases). Germline lookup yields CDR1 LGHDT and CDR2 YNNKEL (reference sequence). V dropped 0 bases and J dropped 0 bases, with 8 bases sitting between them. The CDR3 totals 16 residues. CDR3 in DNA: TGTGCCAGCAGCCAAGACCGACTAGCGAACACCGGGGAGCTGTTTTTT. This sequence encodes CASSQDRLANTGELFF.

The rearrangement links TRBV7-2 to TRBJ1-2; D remains unclear. The CDR3 length is 15 residues. Trimming stripped 2 bases from V and 4 bases from J, with 14 bases between. Per the germline V gene, CDR1 is SGHTA and CDR2 is FQGNSA. CDR3 sequence reads: CASSLQKSPLYGYTF. In DNA, the CDR3 is TGTGCCAGCAGCTTACAGAAATCTCCCCTCTATGGCTACACCTTC. The full variable domain, rest sourced from reference TRBV7-2 and TRBJ1-2, is GAGVSQSPSNKVTEKGKDVELRCDPISGHTALYWYRQSLGQGLEFLIYFQGNSAPDKSGLPSDRFSAERTGGSVSTLTIQRTQQEDSAVYLCASSLQKSPLYGYTFGSGTRLTVV.

V gene TRBV5-1 combines with J gene TRBJ2-7; tentative D call: TRBD1 (6 bases). The CDR3 has 15 amino acids. CDR1 is SGHRS and CDR2 is YFSETQ in the germline V gene. V dropped 5 bases and J dropped 0 bases, with 15 bases sitting between them. CDR3 nucleotide sequence: TGCGCCAGCAGTCTCACTCCGGGACACTCCTACGAGCAGTACTTC. Amino acids: CASSLTPGHSYEQYF.

To note about this clone: Different DNA sequences within this sample yield the same CDR3. The J gene is TRBJ2-1, the V gene TRBV9, with 8 bases identical to TRBD1. Trimming cost V 4 bases and J 0 bases; bases outside gene matches: 6. Per the germline V gene, CDR1 is SGDLS and CDR2 is YYNGEE. The CDR3 consists of 16 residues. CDR3 in DNA: TGTGCCAGCAGCCCCCGACAGGGGAGCTCCTACAATGAGCAGTTCTTC. Translation: CASSPRQGSSYNEQFF.

This chain joins TRBV5-4 and TRBJ2-3; TRBD2 might be the D (6 bases). Germline V gene data show CDR1 as SGHNT and CDR2 as YYREEE (reference sequence). Trimming shortened V by 0 bases and J by 4 bases, and 9 bases separated the two germline ends. This CDR3 has 14 amino acids. The chain's CDR3 is CASSLDWGADTQYF. For the CDR3, the DNA is TGTGCCAGCAGCTTGGACTGGGGGGCAGATACGCAGTATTTT.

This chain connects TRBV19 to TRBJ1-5; no clear D. The CDR3 extends over 14 amino acids. Germline CDR1 and CDR2: LNHDA and SQIVND (reference sequence). V lost 7 bases and J lost 0, with 10 bases in between. CDR3 protein: CASNTEYSNQPQHF. The CDR3 nucleotides are TGTGCCAGTAACACAGAGTATAGCAATCAGCCCCAGCATTTT. Combining the CDR3 with reference TRBV19 and TRBJ1-5 gives the whole variable domain DGGITQSPKYLFRKEGQNVTLSCEQNLNHDAMYWYRQDPGQGLRLIYYSQIVNDFQKGDIAEGYSVSREKKESFPLTVTSAQKNPTAFYLCASNTEYSNQPQHFGDGTRLSIL.

The rearrangement links TRBV6-5 to TRBJ1-5; D perhaps matches TRBD1 (5 bases). Germline V gene sequence: CDR1 MNHEY, CDR2 SVGAGI. The CDR3 spans 13 residues. Trimming cost V 6 bases and J 5 bases, with 11 bases left between them. CDR3 protein: CASRADSYQPQHF. The CDR3 nucleotides are TGTGCCAGCAGAGCTGACAGTTATCAGCCCCAGCATTTT.

The DNA for the CDR3 is TGCGCCAGCAGCTTGGCACAGAACTATGGCTACACCTTC. Its protein product is CASSLAQNYGYTF. The chain combines TRBV5-1 with TRBJ1-2, with no clear D. This CDR3 region has 13 residues. Trimming pared 0 bases from V and 2 bases from J, leaving 5 bases between. Germline V lookup: CDR1 SGHRS, CDR2 YFSETQ.

This chain links TRBV5-5 with TRBJ1-1, with D possibly being TRBD1 (6 bases). V was cut by 0 bases and J by 1 base, with 10 bases left in between. The CDR3 covers 15 residues. Germline V gene lookup returns CDR1 SGHKS and CDR2 YYEKEE (reference sequence). The CDR3 sequence: CASSLVDRWNTEAFF. The CDR3 DNA follows: TGTGCCAGCAGCTTGGTGGACAGATGGAACACTGAAGCTTTCTTT.

The chain recombines TRBV10-3 with TRBJ2-1; no reliable D call. The CDR3 spans 11 residues. The V gene's germline CDR1 is ENHRY and CDR2 SYGVKD. V lost 6 bases, J lost 7 bases, and 7 bases lay in between. Here the CDR3 reads CAISVNNEQFF. The CDR3 bases are TGTGCCATCAGCGTTAATAATGAGCAGTTCTTC.

The chain is built from TRBV21-1 and TRBJ2-7; the table names TRBD2, a call not compared with the DNA. TRBV21-1 is a pseudogene. The CDR3 totals 17 residues. The CDR3 loop reads CASSKARCSSRGYEQYV. The CDR3 nucleotides read TGTGCCAGCAGCAAAGCGCGGTGTAGCAGTCGAGGATACGAGCAGTACGTC.

J is TRBJ2-1 and V is TRBV9, with a weak D call TRBD2 (6 bases). Trimming removed 4 bases from V and 8 bases from J, with 13 bases in between. Germline CDR1 reads SGDLS; CDR2 reads YYNGEE. There are 13 residues in the CDR3. The CDR3 protein is CASSPRDSYEQFF. CDR3 coding DNA: TGTGCCAGCAGCCCGCGGGACTCCTATGAGCAGTTCTTC.

For the CDR3, the DNA is TGTGCCAGCAGCGAGGGGGATACTTTTATCTCACCCCTCCACTTT. Amino acid sequence: CASSEGDTFISPLHF. The genes are TRBV6-5 and TRBJ1-6; possibly TRBD1 for D (6 bases). V was cut by 6 bases and J by 10 bases, with 19 bases left in between. CDR1 MNHEY and CDR2 SVGAGI come from the germline V gene. The CDR3 totals 15 residues.

The CDR3 loop reads CASRNDNTYEQYF. In nucleotides, the CDR3 is TGTGCCAGCAGGAATGACAATACCTACGAGCAGTACTTC. This sequence joins TRBV2 and TRBJ2-7; no firm D call. CDR3 size: 13 residues. In germline, CDR1 is SNHLY, CDR2 FYNNEI. V lost 6 bases, J lost 2 bases, and 11 bases lay in between.

The CDR3 sequence: CASSLFPVAGASYNEQFF. The CDR3 DNA reads TGTGCCAGCAGCTTATTTCCCGTCGCGGGGGCGTCCTACAATGAGCAGTTCTTC. The chain couples TRBV5-5 to TRBJ2-1; the D gene is possibly TRBD2 (7 bases). The V and J ends lost 2 bases and 1 base respectively, with 19 bases between them. The CDR3 has 18 residues. Looked up from germline, CDR1 is SGHKS and CDR2 is YYEKEE (reference sequence).